Below, 7 T cell receptor beta chains from the same sample are listed, as sequenced in a study of breast tumors, draining lymph nodes, adjacent tissues. The lymph nodes were axillary draining lymph nodes from breast cancer patients. TCRdb reprocessed the multiplex PCR reads via MiXCR and lists one record per CDR3 protein. Of more than 200,000 distinct CDR3 sequences listed, roughly 30% are singletons. Sequencing used axillary lymph node tissue. The receptor set was obtained from a female donor with breast cancer. Some clones in this sample may be carry-over from other donors' samples.

This clonotype was observed at least ten times. This chain joins TRBV20-1 and TRBJ2-2, with 7 bases fitting TRBD1. Germline CDR1 is DFQATT and CDR2 is SNEGSKA (reference sequence). This CDR3 has 16 residues. Trimming at V came to 0 bases and at J to 5 bases, leaving 9 bases not matched to a gene. DNA for the CDR3: TGCAGTGCTAGAGATCCACGACAGGGTTTAACCGGGGAGCTGTTTTTT. Translated, it gives CSARDPRQGLTGELFF.

V is TRBV7-9 and J is TRBJ2-5; TRBD1 matches 7 bases. This CDR3 has 14 residues. Germline V gene sequence: CDR1 SEHNR, CDR2 FQNEAQ (reference sequence). The V gene end was trimmed by 5 bases and the J gene end by 7 bases; junction bases not matched to a gene: 10. This CDR3 reads CASSPDRAFWTQYF. CDR3 in DNA: TGTGCCAGCAGCCCTGACAGGGCTTTCTGGACCCAGTACTTC.

This clonotype was counted ten times or more. The rearrangement joins TRBV12-3 or TRBV12-4 to TRBJ2-7, with no clear D. V lost 3 bases, J lost 3 bases, and 6 bases lay in between. The CDR3 consists of 12 residues. Here the CDR3 reads CASSFSYYEQYF. DNA of the CDR3: TGTGCCAGCAGTTTCAGTTACTACGAGCAGTACTTC.

This clonotype came up many times. This rearrangement joins TRBV7-8 to TRBJ1-2; 9 nucleotides agree with TRBD1. The CDR3 sequence is 15 residues long. CDR1 and CDR2 (germline): SGHVS, FQNEAQ. The V and J ends lost 5 bases and 7 bases, in that order; junction bases with no gene match: 11. The CDR3 coding sequence is TGTGCCAGCAGCCGAGGGACAGGGAAAGATTTTGGCTACACCTTC. This encodes CASSRGTGKDFGYTF.

The chain links TRBV5-5 to TRBJ2-6; 7 nucleotides match TRBD1. Germline V gene lookup returns CDR1 SGHKS and CDR2 YYEKEE (reference sequence). V dropped 4 bases and J dropped 1; count of bases not matched to a gene: 8. The CDR3 consists of 17 residues. The CDR3 loop reads CASSPGTAKSGANVLTF. The CDR3, as DNA: TGTGCCAGCAGCCCCGGGACAGCTAAGTCTGGGGCCAACGTCCTGACTTTC.

At least ten counts were recorded for this clonotype. V gene TRBV5-1 combines with J gene TRBJ2-2; D not resolved. Per the germline V gene, CDR1 is SGHRS and CDR2 is YFSETQ. This CDR3 is built from 12 residues. Trimming cost V 5 bases and J 4 bases, with 6 bases left between them. CDR3 sequence: CASRGSTGELFF. The DNA for the CDR3 is TGCGCCAGCAGGGGTAGCACCGGGGAGCTGTTTTTT.

Many counts were recorded for this clonotype. The chain employs TRBV11-3 and TRBJ1-3; 7 nucleotides match TRBD1. V lost 5 bases and J lost 4; bases outside the gene matches: 5. Germline V CDR1 and CDR2: SGHNT, YENEEA. This CDR3 is 14 amino acids long. The CDR3 coding sequence is TGTGCCAGCAGCCCAAGGGGACAGGGAAACACCATATATTTT. Its translation is CASSPRGQGNTIYF.